This T cell receptor beta chain is drawn from a study of T cells in Graves' hyperthyroidism and ophthalmopathy. Individuals with ophthalmopathy presented a Clinical Activity Score of at least 3, a NOSPECS grade of at least 4 and a duration under 3 months. Clinical symptoms, serum thyroxine, TRAb, thyroid ultrasound and orbital computed tomography established diagnosis. Overall study results and limits: The model anticipated ophthalmopathy a median approximately six months pre-onset.

RNA transcripts yielded amplified TCR beta CDR3 regions. HTBI primers were the set used in a first-round RT-PCR of the TCR CDR3. TCRdb re-derived calls from the multiplex PCR reads in MiXCR, one entry per CDR3 protein. The sample holds about 640,000 distinct CDR3 sequences, about 14% seen once. Germline V gene sequence: CDR1 SGHDN, CDR2 FVKESK. This CDR3 has 13 amino acids. The V end lost 2 bases, the J end lost 5 bases, and 9 bases lay between the germline ends. This clonotype was detected a few times. Its antigen remains unknown. The TCR sequence derives from a woman in her 50s with Graves' ophthalmopathy. Sequenced sample: blood. The J gene is TRBJ2-5, the V gene TRBV14, with D unresolved. The CDR3 sequence: CASSQRLGETQYF. CDR3 DNA: TGTGCCAGCAGCCAACGACTCGGGGAGACCCAGTACTTC.